This T cell receptor (beta chain) was sequenced for a study of beta chain features in type 1 diabetes. Isolated RNA was reverse transcribed in full, so expressed TCRB transcripts were sequenced. Method: immunoSEQ multiplex PCR; TCRdb's copy keeps in-frame clones and lacks some. Of almost 250,000 clones listed, less than 15% were seen once; the top ten hold around 0.03%. The CDR3 loop spans 15 amino acids. J gave up 4 bases and V 3 bases, and 4 bases lay outside the gene matches. Germline lookup yields CDR1 LNHDA and CDR2 SQIVND (reference sequence). For this clone: The antigen remains unidentified.

Study-wide findings and caveats: VDJ junctions sequenced from type 1 diabetes patients showed fewer insertions and more deletions. A potential influence of HLA type upon TCRB rearrangement remained unresolved herein.

All sorted populations exceeded 98% purity. The sample taken for sequencing was naive CD4+ T cells from blood. V and J are TRBV19 and TRBJ2-2, with 8 bases matching TRBD2. This sequence was found in a woman aged 40 to 55 in good health. The chain's CDR3 is CASSIRGGRTGELFF. The CDR3 nucleotides are TGTGCCAGTAGTATCCGGGGGGGCCGCACCGGGGAGCTGTTTTTT.